One and the same sample provided the 13 T cell receptor beta chains below, sequenced in a study of CXCR3-negative and CXCR3-positive naive CD8 T cells. Study results and caveats: Greater hydrophobicity was found in TRB CDR3s of CXCR3-positive naive cells than of CXCR3-negative naive cells.

UMI-tagged TRB cDNA libraries were built via 5' RACE. TCRdb reprocessed the 5' RACE reads; each CDR3 protein has one entry and no DNA is given. The repertoire table contains roughly 130,000 distinct CDR3 sequences. Their cognate antigens are unknown. The sample taken for sequencing was naive CXCR3+ CD8+ T cells from blood. Subset reported: CD45RO-CCR7+CD27+CD95- naive CD8+ T cells expressing CXCR3 (TNR3+). Receptor source: a human donor in good health. Some clones in this sample may be carry-over from other donors' samples.

This chain links TRBV23-1 with TRBJ2-3; the TCRdb call, TRBD2, lacks DNA for checking. TRBV23-1 is sorted into the ORF group, with uncertain function. The CDR3 is 18 amino acids. Here the CDR3 reads CASSQSERSWNYTDTQYF.

J is TRBJ1-1 and V is TRBV29-1; there is no DNA to check the TCRdb D call of TRBD1. Germline-derived CDR1 and CDR2 are SQVTM and ANQGSEA. The CDR3 covers 14 residues. The CDR3 spells CSVGGTGGGGEAFF.

This chain connects TRBV30 to TRBJ1-2. Germline V lookup: CDR1 GTSNPN, CDR2 SVGIG (reference sequence). The CDR3 is 15 amino acids. The CDR3 loop is CAWYGQLRDQYGYTF.

The chain recombines TRBV5-1 with TRBJ2-1; TCRdb gives TRBD2 as the D gene, but with no DNA this cannot be confirmed. The CDR3 covers 14 residues. Germline CDR1 and CDR2: SGHRS and YFSETQ. The CDR3: CASSSGLVWDEQFF.

The chain has TRBV4-3 and TRBJ1-2; TCRdb returns TRBD1, unconfirmable since there is no DNA. The CDR3 totals 15 residues. Germline CDR1 is LGHNA and CDR2 is YSLEER. The CDR3 is CASSQARGTTYGYTF.

V gene TRBV19 combines with J gene TRBJ2-2; there is no DNA to check the TCRdb D call of TRBD1. This CDR3 spans 12 amino acids. Germline lookup yields CDR1 LNHDA and CDR2 SQIVND (reference sequence). The CDR3 here is CASSIGAVELFF.

The chain uses TRBV12-3 or TRBV12-4 and TRBJ1-1. The CDR3 runs 14 residues. This chain's CDR3 is CASSFFIVNTEAFF.

The chain joins TRBV15 to TRBJ2-1; no DNA is available, so the TRBD2 call from TCRdb remains unchecked. CDR3 size: 19 residues. Germline CDR1 is LNHNV and CDR2 is YYDKDF (reference sequence). CDR3 residues: CATSRELSSGTSSYNEQFF. The variable domain in full, with the rest retrieved from reference TRBV15 and TRBJ2-1, is DAMVIQNPRYQVTQFGKPVTLSCSQTLNHNVMYWYQQKSSQAPKLLFHYYDKDFNNEADTPDNFQSRRPNTSFCFLDIRSPGLGDTAMYLCATSRELSSGTSSYNEQFFGPGTRLTVL.

The chain links TRBV20-1 to TRBJ2-7; the D call from TCRdb, TRBD1, cannot be confirmed without DNA. CDR1 and CDR2 (germline): DFQATT, SNEGSKA (reference sequence). This CDR3 comprises 15 residues. CDR3 in amino acids: CSVSPFGANSYEQYF.

V gene TRBV13 combines with J gene TRBJ2-7; TCRdb calls TRBD2, which cannot be checked without DNA. CDR1 and CDR2 from the germline V gene are PRHDT and FYEKMQ (reference sequence). CDR3 length: 17 residues. CDR3 loop: CASSLGASGGAAYEQYF.

This chain's CDR3 is CSVVAGGTDTQYF. The chain employs TRBV29-1 and TRBJ2-3; TCRdb reports TRBD2, a call that lacks DNA to check it against. The germline V gene encodes CDR1 SQVTM and CDR2 ANQGSEA. The CDR3 has 13 residues.

The CDR3 loop reads CASSQTQGGEQYF. The rearrangement links TRBV28 to TRBJ2-7; the D call of TRBD1 rests on TCRdb alone, since no DNA is present to check it. The CDR3 runs 13 residues. Germline V gives CDR1 MDHEN, CDR2 SYDVKM. Based on the CDR3 plus reference TRBV28 and TRBJ2-7, the full variable domain is DVKVTQSSRYLVKRTGEKVFLECVQDMDHENMFWYRQDPGLGLRLIYFSYDVKMKEKGDIPEGYSVSREKKERFSLILESASTNQTSMYLCASSQTQGGEQYFGPGTRLTVT.

The chain is built from TRBV7-2 and TRBJ1-4; the D call of TRBD1 rests on TCRdb alone, since no DNA is present to check it. The CDR3 totals 15 residues. In germline, CDR1 is SGHTA, CDR2 FQGNSA. CDR3 region: CASSLVEDKFEKLFF.